The 3 T cell receptor beta chains below were found in one sample sequenced in a study of CD8 T cells in ankylosing spondylitis. In TCRdb, the 5' RACE reads were re-called with MiXCR into one record per CDR3 protein. The sample holds 130,000 or so distinct CDR3 sequences; about 6.5% are singletons and the top ten take 12%. The sequenced material came from blood, either unsorted or a sorted T cell fraction (not recorded which). The receptors shown here come from a male donor with ankylosing spondylitis or in good health (not recorded which).

Many counts were recorded for this clonotype. This sequence joins TRBV9 and TRBJ2-3; 7 positions agree with TRBD2. The CDR3 runs 15 residues. Germline V gene data show CDR1 as SGDLS and CDR2 as YYNGEE. V lost 2 bases and J lost 3; bases outside the gene matches: 6. CDR3 sequence: CASSVAAGYTDTQYF. In DNA form, the CDR3 reads TGTGCCAGCAGCGTTGCAGCGGGGTATACAGATACGCAGTATTTT.

This clonotype was observed a handful of times. The gene calls are TRBV18 and TRBJ2-7, with TRBD1 identical over 8 bases. The V gene end was trimmed by 3 bases and the J gene end by 6 bases; junction bases not matched to a gene: 4. The CDR3 runs 13 residues. Germline CDR1 is KGHSH and CDR2 is LQKENI. CDR3 nucleotides: TGTGCCAGCTCACCTGGACAGGGCATCGAGCAGTACTTC. Encoded protein: CASSPGQGIEQYF.

There are many counts of this clonotype. V gene TRBV5-1 combines with J gene TRBJ1-6; possibly TRBD1 for D (5 bases). Germline V gene lookup returns CDR1 SGHRS and CDR2 YFSETQ. This CDR3 is built from 12 residues. Trimming pared 3 bases from V and 9 bases from J, leaving 7 bases between. The CDR3 DNA reads TGCGCCAGCAGCTCAGGGATTTCACCCCTCCACTTT. Translated: CASSSGISPLHF. The whole variable domain, filled in from reference TRBV5-1 and TRBJ1-6, reads KAGVTQTPRYLIKTRGQQVTLSCSPISGHRSVSWYQQTPGQGLQFLFEYFSETQRNKGNFPGRFSGRQFSNSRSEMNVSTLELGDSALYLCASSSGISPLHFGNGTRLTVT.